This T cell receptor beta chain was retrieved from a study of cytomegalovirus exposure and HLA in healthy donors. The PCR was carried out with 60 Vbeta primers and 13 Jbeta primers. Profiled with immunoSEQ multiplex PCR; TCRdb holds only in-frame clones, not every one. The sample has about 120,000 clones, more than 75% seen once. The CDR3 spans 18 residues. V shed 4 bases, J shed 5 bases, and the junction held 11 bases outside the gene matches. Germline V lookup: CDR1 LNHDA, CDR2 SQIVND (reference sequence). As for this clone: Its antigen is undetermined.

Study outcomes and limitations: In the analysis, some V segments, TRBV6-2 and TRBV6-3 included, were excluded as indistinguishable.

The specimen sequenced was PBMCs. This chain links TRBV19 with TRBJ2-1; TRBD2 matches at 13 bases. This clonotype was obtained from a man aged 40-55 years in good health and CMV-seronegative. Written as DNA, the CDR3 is TGTGCCAGTAGTACAGGACTAGCGGGGGACAAACCGAACAATGAGCAGTTCTTC. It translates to CASSTGLAGDKPNNEQFF.